These 26 T cell receptor beta chains originate from one sample sequenced in a study of vaccination and CD4 T cells after COVID-19. Antigens of these TCRs are unknown. Treatment reported: roughly 11-day PBMC culture with coronavirus spike peptide pools or control peptides (ViraFEST assay). The Oncomine TCR Beta short-read assay was what sequenced the DNA obtained from cultured CD4+ T cells. Each CDR3 protein gets one entry after TCRdb re-called the PCR reads with MiXCR. The table lists around 20,000 distinct CDR3 sequences, roughly 45% of them singletons. The sequencing sample was made of CD4+ T cells from blood, cultured in vitro. The receptors originated from a human donor who had recovered from COVID-19.

The CDR3: CASSLEGARNEQFF. The CDR3, as DNA: TGCGCCAGCAGCTTGGAAGGGGCTCGGAATGAGCAGTTCTTC. The V call is TRBV5-1, the J call TRBJ2-1, with D possibly being TRBD1 (5 bases). The CDR3 consists of 14 residues. Germline V gene data show CDR1 as SGHRS and CDR2 as YFSETQ. V was clipped by 0 bases and J by 7 bases, with 11 bases between them.

In its sample, this clonotype was seen a few times. The genes are TRBV7-2 and TRBJ2-3; the match to TRBD2 covers 7 bases. Germline V lookup: CDR1 SGHTA, CDR2 FQGNSA. CDR3 size: 16 residues. J was trimmed by 1 base and V by 1 base; bases with no gene match: 5. CDR3 DNA: TGTGCCAGCAGCTTAGGTGGCGGGAGCGGCACAGATACGCAGTATTTT. Residues: CASSLGGGSGTDTQYF.

This clonotype was found once. This sequence joins TRBV11-3 and TRBJ1-1; D uncertain. The CDR3 consists of 13 residues. The ends were cut back, 1 base at V and 2 bases at J, with 5 bases in the middle. Germline V gene sequence: CDR1 SGHNT, CDR2 YENEEA. The CDR3 DNA reads as TGTGCCAGCAGCTTAGCAGCTAACACTGAAGCTTTCTTT. This translates into CASSLAANTEAFF. Together with reference TRBV11-3 and TRBJ1-1, the CDR3 gives the full variable domain: EAGVVQSPRYKIIEKKQPVAFWCNPISGHNTLYWYLQNLGQGPELLIRYENEEAVDDSQLPKDRFSAERLKGVDSTLKIQPAELGDSAVYLCASSLAANTEAFFGQGTRLTVV.

CDR3 coding DNA: TGTGCCAGCAGCCTTGGCGTGAGGGGAGAGGCTTTCTTT. Translated: CASSLGVRGEAFF. The chain carries TRBV5-6 and TRBJ1-1, with D maybe TRBD1 (5 bases). Germline assignment: CDR1 SGHDT and CDR2 YYEEEE. V was shortened by 4 bases and J by 11 bases, with 18 bases between the two germline ends. The CDR3 sequence is 13 residues long.

The chain recombines TRBV19 with TRBJ1-3; 9 positions agree with TRBD1. The trim removed 5 bases at V and 1 base at J, leaving 3 bases unmatched. This CDR3 is 15 amino acids long. CDR1 is LNHDA, CDR2 SQIVND, per germline (reference sequence). CDR3 nucleotides: TGTGCCAGTAGTCCGGACAGGGGTTCTGGAAACACCATATATTTT. It specifies CASSPDRGSGNTIYF.

This clonotype was recorded once. The rearrangement uses TRBV19 and TRBJ2-2; 10 nucleotides align to TRBD2. Germline V gene sequence: CDR1 LNHDA, CDR2 SQIVND (reference sequence). V was pared by 7 bases and J by 3 bases, with 5 bases of the junction left unmatched. The CDR3 loop spans 15 amino acids. In nucleotides, the CDR3 is TGTGCCAGTAAAGCGGGGGGGTGGGACACCGGGGAGCTGTTTTTT. Amino acid sequence: CASKAGGWDTGELFF. The full variable domain, its missing parts supplied by reference TRBV19 and TRBJ2-2, is DGGITQSPKYLFRKEGQNVTLSCEQNLNHDAMYWYRQDPGQGLRLIYYSQIVNDFQKGDIAEGYSVSREKKESFPLTVTSAQKNPTAFYLCASKAGGWDTGELFFGEGSRLTVL.

The CDR3 coding sequence is TGTGCCAGCAGTTTATACGGTCCCAGTCCCAGGGGCTACACCTTC. It codes for CASSLYGPSPRGYTF. This chain joins TRBV28 and TRBJ1-2; D is ambiguous. Trimming removed 1 base at V and 8 bases at J, with 17 bases between. The CDR3 is 15 amino acids. Per the germline V gene, CDR1 is MDHEN and CDR2 is SYDVKM.

This clonotype occurred a few times. The rearrangement links TRBV7-8 to TRBJ1-5; D perhaps matches TRBD1 (6 bases). The CDR3 runs 16 residues. CDR1 and CDR2 (germline): SGHVS, FQNEAQ. V was clipped by 2 bases and J by 2 bases, with 13 bases between them. CDR3 in amino acids: CASSLRGVLGNQPQHF. The CDR3 region has the DNA TGTGCCAGCAGCTTAAGGGGGGTATTGGGCAATCAGCCCCAGCATTTT. Looking up the rest from reference TRBV7-8 and TRBJ1-5 gives the full variable domain: GAGVSQSPRYKVAKRGQDVALRCDPISGHVSLFWYQQALGQGPEFLTYFQNEAQLDKSGLPSDRFFAERPEGSVSTLKIQRTQQEDSAVYLCASSLRGVLGNQPQHFGDGTRLSIL.

The genes are TRBV28 and TRBJ1-2, with D perhaps matching TRBD1 (6 bases). CDR1 and CDR2 from the germline V gene are MDHEN and SYDVKM. CDR3 length equals 14 residues. V was pared by 4 bases and J by 4 bases, with 13 bases between. Here the CDR3 reads CASSSGAQGYGYTF. CDR3 bases: TGTGCCAGCAGTTCGGGGGCGCAGGGCTATGGCTACACCTTC.

The chain links TRBV20-1 to TRBJ1-4; the match to TRBD1 covers 11 bases. The CDR3 consists of 14 residues. Germline V gene lookup returns CDR1 DFQATT and CDR2 SNEGSKA (reference sequence). V shed 3 bases, J shed 8 bases, and the junction held 5 bases outside the gene matches. The CDR3 DNA reads TGCAGTGCTAGCTCCGGGACAGGGGGGGAAAAACTGTTTTTT. Encoded protein: CSASSGTGGEKLFF.

This chain links TRBV6-1 with TRBJ2-7, with 10 bases that match TRBD1. Per the germline V gene, CDR1 is MNHNS and CDR2 is SASEGT. The CDR3 spans 15 residues. V gave up 6 bases and J gave up 6 bases; unmatched junction bases: 11. CDR3 coding DNA: TGTGCCAGCAGCCCCACCGGGACAGGGGACTTCGAGCAGTACTTC. This gives the protein CASSPTGTGDFEQYF.

The chain recombines TRBV6-1 with TRBJ1-5; 9 bases align to TRBD1. CDR1 is MNHNS and CDR2 is SASEGT in the germline V gene. V was pared by 6 bases and J by 1 base, with 10 bases of the junction left unmatched. The CDR3 is 17 residues long. CDR3 protein: CASRPTQGARSNQPQHF. The CDR3 nucleotides read TGTGCCAGCAGACCTACACAGGGGGCAAGGAGCAATCAGCCCCAGCATTTT.

V and J are TRBV7-6 and TRBJ1-3, with unresolved D. The length of the CDR3 is 12 residues. Trimming left V 5 bases short and J 3 bases short, with 5 bases between. The germline gives CDR1 SGHVS, CDR2 FNYEAQ. The CDR3 DNA follows: TGTGCCAGCAGCCCGAATGGAAACACCATATATTTT. This codes for CASSPNGNTIYF.

V is TRBV10-3 and J is TRBJ1-2, with D possibly being TRBD1 (5 bases). Germline CDR1 ENHRY, CDR2 SYGVKD. The ends were cut back, 8 bases at V and 0 bases at J, with 10 bases in the middle. This CDR3 has 13 residues. CDR3 sequence: CAISTAPNYGYTF. The CDR3 DNA reads TGTGCCATCTCGACAGCCCCTAACTATGGCTACACCTTC.

This clonotype was detected once. V usage is TRBV6-1 and J usage is TRBJ1-2; a possible D gene is TRBD1 (5 bases). Germline V gene sequence: CDR1 MNHNS, CDR2 SASEGT. There are 15 residues in the CDR3. Trimming left V 6 bases short and J 2 bases short, with 16 bases between. This chain's CDR3 is CASRASGDANYGYTF. DNA for the CDR3: TGTGCCAGCAGGGCCTCGGGGGACGCCAACTATGGCTACACCTTC.

This chain links TRBV7-2 with TRBJ2-2, with D unresolved. This CDR3 comprises 14 residues. Germline V gene lookup returns CDR1 SGHTA and CDR2 FQGNSA. Between the trimmed V and J ends, which lost 0 bases and 10 bases, there was a span of 12 bases. CDR3 bases: TGTGCCAGCAGCTTAGCGGCCGAACTCGAGGAGCTGTTTTTT. This gives the protein CASSLAAELEELFF.

This clonotype was detected a few times. The rearrangement links TRBV7-2 to TRBJ2-3; 13 nucleotides agree with TRBD2. Germline V gene sequence: CDR1 SGHTA, CDR2 FQGNSA. This CDR3 comprises 16 residues. Losses at the gene ends were 5 bases for V and 8 bases for J; bases not matched to a gene: 10. The CDR3 region is CASSLGTSGARGTQYF. In nucleotides, the CDR3 is TGTGCCAGCAGCCTGGGGACTAGCGGGGCTCGGGGTACGCAGTATTTT.

This chain connects TRBV28 to TRBJ2-6; D may be TRBD1 or TRBD2 (6 bases each). Germline V gene lookup returns CDR1 MDHEN and CDR2 SYDVKM. Trimming shortened V by 7 bases and J by 0 bases, and 16 bases separated the two germline ends. The CDR3 totals 17 residues. The CDR3 sequence is CASTPLRGASGANVLTF. In DNA, the CDR3 is TGTGCCAGCACCCCTTTAAGGGGGGCCTCTGGGGCCAACGTCCTGACTTTC. Based on the CDR3 plus reference TRBV28 and TRBJ2-6, the full variable domain is DVKVTQSSRYLVKRTGEKVFLECVQDMDHENMFWYRQDPGLGLRLIYFSYDVKMKEKGDIPEGYSVSREKKERFSLILESASTNQTSMYLCASTPLRGASGANVLTFGAGSRLTVL.

The V call is TRBV29-1, the J call TRBJ2-1, with TRBD1 matching 12 bases. The CDR3 totals 15 residues. Looked up from germline, CDR1 is SQVTM and CDR2 is ANQGSEA. The J segment lost 9 bases and the V segment lost 7 bases, leaving 13 bases of the junction unmatched. The CDR3 region is CSARATGTGGSEQFF. Written as DNA, the CDR3 is TGCAGCGCCCGTGCCACGGGGACAGGGGGCAGTGAGCAGTTCTTC.

The chain has TRBV2 and TRBJ1-1, with unresolved D. The CDR3 totals 12 residues. Trimming left V 1 base short and J 11 bases short, with 11 bases between. Germline V CDR1 and CDR2: SNHLY, FYNNEI. The CDR3: CASSEEIWRAFF. In DNA form, the CDR3 reads TGTGCCAGCAGTGAAGAGATATGGAGGGCTTTCTTT.

This chain joins TRBV6-5 and TRBJ2-2; 7 bases map to TRBD2. Germline V gives CDR1 MNHEY, CDR2 SVGAGI. The length of the CDR3 is 15 residues. Trimming cost V 4 bases and J 7 bases; bases outside gene matches: 9. CDR3 loop: CASSWEGPVYGELFF. The DNA for the CDR3 is TGTGCCAGCAGTTGGGAGGGTCCCGTATACGGGGAGCTGTTTTTT.

The rearrangement joins TRBV12-5 to TRBJ2-7; D is unresolved. Looked up from germline, CDR1 is LGHNT and CDR2 is FRNRAP. V dropped 6 bases and J dropped 3 bases, with 6 bases sitting between them. The CDR3 runs to 11 residues. The CDR3 region is CASGSGYEQYF. The DNA of the CDR3 is TGTGCTAGTGGCTCCGGCTACGAGCAGTACTTC.

V gene TRBV12-3 or TRBV12-4 combines with J gene TRBJ1-2, with a tentative D call TRBD1 (6 bases). The CDR3 length is 15 residues. V was shortened by 2 bases and J by 8 bases, with 18 bases between the two germline ends. This CDR3 reads CASSLTSGGAGGYTF. CDR3 nucleotide sequence: TGTGCCAGCAGTTTAACCTCGGGGGGGGCAGGCGGCTACACCTTC.

The chain has TRBV7-8 and TRBJ2-5, with TRBD2 matching 10 bases. Germline CDR1 reads SGHVS; CDR2 reads FQNEAQ. V shed 4 bases and J 5 bases; nucleotides not matched to a gene: 1. The CDR3 consists of 13 residues. CDR3 sequence: CASSWGLAETQYF. CDR3 sequence (DNA): TGTGCCAGCAGCTGGGGACTAGCGGAGACCCAGTACTTC.

The genes are TRBV12-3 or TRBV12-4 and TRBJ1-6; TRBD1 is a possible D gene (5 bases). Trimming removed 4 bases from V and 10 bases from J, with 14 bases in between. The length of the CDR3 is 14 residues. Here the CDR3 reads CASSSTWWGSPLHF. The CDR3 bases are TGTGCCAGCAGTTCCACGTGGTGGGGCTCACCCCTCCACTTT.

Only a few counts were recorded for this clonotype. This chain joins TRBV27 and TRBJ1-3, with D maybe TRBD1 (5 bases). This CDR3 is 15 amino acids long. Germline CDR1 reads MNHEY; CDR2 reads SMNVEV (reference sequence). The germline V and J ends were trimmed by 2 bases and 0 bases, with 8 bases remaining between them. As DNA, the CDR3 is TGTGCCAGCAGTTTACAGGGCAACTCTGGAAACACCATATATTTT. It codes for CASSLQGNSGNTIYF.